This T cell receptor (beta chain) was obtained from a study of early T cells in non-severe SARS-CoV-2 infection. Study-level information: Unpaired chains resulted from sequencing bulk RNA of unsorted whole blood. Study observations and caveats: The study's VDJdb matching favored anti-spike CD8 responses and missed private and CD4 specificities.

The V end lost 4 bases, the J end lost 3 bases, and 14 bases lay between the germline ends. Per germline, CDR1 MRHNA and CDR2 SNTAGT. The CDR3 has 15 residues. Many counts were recorded for this clonotype. Its antigen is not known. Unique molecular identifiers were added to individual cDNA molecules. TCRdb passed the 5' RACE reads through MiXCR, listing each CDR3 protein once. The table includes 35,000 to 45,000 distinct CDR3 sequences, less than 6.5% detected once. Specimen: whole blood, collected at baseline. This sequence was found in an adult who was a healthcare worker with PCR-confirmed SARS-CoV-2 infection or an uninfected control (not recorded which). The chain links TRBV6-4 to TRBJ2-3; D is perhaps TRBD2 (5 bases). CDR3 sequence: CASSVGIAPTDTQYF. The CDR3 nucleotides read TGTGCCAGCAGTGTAGGGATAGCGCCTACAGATACGCAGTATTTT.